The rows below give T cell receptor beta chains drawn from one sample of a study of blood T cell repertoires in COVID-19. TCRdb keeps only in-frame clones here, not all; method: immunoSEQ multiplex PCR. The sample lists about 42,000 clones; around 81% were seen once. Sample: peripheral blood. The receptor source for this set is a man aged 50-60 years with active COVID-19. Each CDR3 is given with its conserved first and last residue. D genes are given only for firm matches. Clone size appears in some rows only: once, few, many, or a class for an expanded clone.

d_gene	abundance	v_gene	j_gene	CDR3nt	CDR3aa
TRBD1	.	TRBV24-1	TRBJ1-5	TGTGCCACCAAACAGGACAGGGAGACTTCTCGATTCAATCAGCCCCAGCATTTT	CATKQDRETSRFNQPQHF
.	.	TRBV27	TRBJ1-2	TGTGCCAGCAGTTCGGACAGCGATTCTAACTATGGCTACACCTTC	CASSSDSDSNYGYTF
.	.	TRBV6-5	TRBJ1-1	TGTGCCAGCAGCCGGTTCTTGAGCACTGAAGCTTTCTTT	CASSRFLSTEAFF
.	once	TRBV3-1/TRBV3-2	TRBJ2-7	TGTGCCAGCAGCCAAGATCGTAAAGAGCAGTACTTC	CASSQDRKEQYF
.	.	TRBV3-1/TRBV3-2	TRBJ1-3	TGTGCCAGCAGCCTAAACTCTGGAAACACCATATATTTT	CASSLNSGNTIYF
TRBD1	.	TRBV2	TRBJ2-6	TGTGCCGGCAGGCGCCAGGGGGATACCTCAGGGGCCAACGTCCTGACTTTC	CAGRRQGDTSGANVLTF
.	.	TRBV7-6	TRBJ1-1	TGTGCCAGCAGCTTAGCCCGGGCAGGGAGGGGCACTGAAGCTTTCTTT	CASSLARAGRGTEAFF
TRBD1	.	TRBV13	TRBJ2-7	TGTGCCAGCAGCCAACAGGGGGTTTTTTACGAGCAGTACTTC	CASSQQGVFYEQYF
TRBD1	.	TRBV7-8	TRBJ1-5	TGTGCCAGCAGCCGGGGGACAGGGGGAAGGCAGCCCCAGCATTTT	CASSRGTGGRQPQHF
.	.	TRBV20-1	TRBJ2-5	TGCAGTGCCTCGAGGGAAGAGACCCAGTACTTC	CSASREETQYF
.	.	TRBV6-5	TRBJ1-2	TGTGCCAGCACCAAACAGGGCAACTATGGCTACACCTTC	CASTKQGNYGYTF
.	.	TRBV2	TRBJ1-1	TGTGCCAGCAGTGTGACAGCGAACACTGAAGCTTTCTTT	CASSVTANTEAFF
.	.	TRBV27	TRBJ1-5	TGTGCCAGCAGTTCGACCCGGACTGATCAGCCCCAGCATTTT	CASSSTRTDQPQHF
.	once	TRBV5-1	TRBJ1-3	TGCGCCAGCAGCTTGGGAAACGTGGCCTCTGGAAACACCATATATTTT	CASSLGNVASGNTIYF
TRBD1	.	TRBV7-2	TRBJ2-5	TGTGCCAGCAGCTCGGGACAGGGCCTCGGGGAGACCCAGTACTTC	CASSSGQGLGETQYF
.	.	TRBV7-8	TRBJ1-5	TGTGCCAGCAGTCGCCGGGACGGGCGGGATAGCAATCAGCCCCAGCATTTT	CASSRRDGRDSNQPQHF
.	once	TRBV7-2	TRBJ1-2	TGTGCCAGCAGCCGCGGACAGCTCTATGGCTACACCTTC	CASSRGQLYGYTF
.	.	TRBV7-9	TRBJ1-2	TGTGCCAGCAGCATCGCTAGCCCGGGATTGCCTTATGGCTACACCTTC	CASSIASPGLPYGYTF
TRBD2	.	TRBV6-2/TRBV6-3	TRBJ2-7	TGTGCCAGCAGTTATGGGGGAGGGTCCTACGAGCAGTACTTC	CASSYGGGSYEQYF
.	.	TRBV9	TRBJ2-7	TGTGCCAGCAGCGTAGGAGGGTCCTACGAGCAGTACTTC	CASSVGGSYEQYF
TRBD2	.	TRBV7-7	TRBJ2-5	TGTGCTAGCAGCCCTAGCGGGGGGGCCTATGAGACCCAGTACTTC	CASSPSGGAYETQYF
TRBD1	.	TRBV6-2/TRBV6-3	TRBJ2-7	TGTGCCAGCAGTTATCCCCGACAGGGGCTCTCCTACGAGCAGTACTTC	CASSYPRQGLSYEQYF
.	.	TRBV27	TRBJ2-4	TGTGCCAGCAGTTTATTGACATCAGGCAAAAACATTCAGTACTTC	CASSLLTSGKNIQYF
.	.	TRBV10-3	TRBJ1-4	TGTGCCAGCCGAATGGACACCGCAACTAATGAAAAACTGTTTTTT	CASRMDTATNEKLFF
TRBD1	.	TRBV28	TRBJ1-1	TGTGCCAGCAGTTCCGACAGGGATGAAGCTTTCTTT	CASSSDRDEAFF
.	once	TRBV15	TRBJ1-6	TGTGCCACCACCCAGGGGAACCATAATTCACCCCTCCACTTT	CATTQGNHNSPLHF
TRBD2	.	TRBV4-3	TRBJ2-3	TGCGCCAGCAGCCAAGTGACTAGCGACACAGATACGCAGTATTTT	CASSQVTSDTDTQYF
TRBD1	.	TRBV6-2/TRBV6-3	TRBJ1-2	TGTGCCAGCAGTTACGTGGGACAGTACTATGGCTACACCTTC	CASSYVGQYYGYTF
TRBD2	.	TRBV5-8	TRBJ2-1	TGTGCCAGCAGCTCGGGACTAGTCTCCTACAATGAGCAGTTCTTC	CASSSGLVSYNEQFF
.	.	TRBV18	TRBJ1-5	TGTGCCAGCTCACCACAGTTGGGCCGGAATCAGCCCCAGCATTTT	CASSPQLGRNQPQHF
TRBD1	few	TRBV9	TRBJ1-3	TGTGCCAGCAGCGGGGGACAGTCCTCTGGAAACACCATATATTTT	CASSGGQSSGNTIYF
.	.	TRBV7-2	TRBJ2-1	TGTGCCAGCAGCTTAGGACAGAACAATGAGCAGTTCTTC	CASSLGQNNEQFF
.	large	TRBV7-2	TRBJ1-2	TGTGCCAGCAGCTTTTGGAACCAGGCCCTTGATGGCTACACCTTC	CASSFWNQALDGYTF
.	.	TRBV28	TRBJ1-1	TGTGCCAGCAGTTTCTACCCACAGGGAGAAGCTTTCTTT	CASSFYPQGEAFF
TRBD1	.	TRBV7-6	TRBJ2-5	TGTGCCAGCAGCTCCATGACAGGGCGAGAGACCCAGTACTTC	CASSSMTGRETQYF
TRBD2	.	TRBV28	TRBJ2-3	TGTGCCAGCAGTTTGAGCGGGATCCGAGATACGCAGTATTTT	CASSLSGIRDTQYF
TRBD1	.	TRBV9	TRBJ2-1	TGTGCCAGCAGCGTATCTTTCGGTGACAGGGAACGGAGCTCCTACAATGAGCAGTTCTTC	CASSVSFGDRERSSYNEQFF
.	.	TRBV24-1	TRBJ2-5	TGTGCCACCAGTGATGCAAGGGGCCGGGGGGAGACCCAGTACTTC	CATSDARGRGETQYF
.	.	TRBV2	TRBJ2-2	TGTGCCAGCGCAACGGTTTTGGCGAACACCGGGGAGCTGTTTTTT	CASATVLANTGELFF
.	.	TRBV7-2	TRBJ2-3	TGTGCCAGCAGCTCCCCAGGCACAGATACGCAGTATTTT	CASSSPGTDTQYF
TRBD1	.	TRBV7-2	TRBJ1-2	TGTGCCAGCAGCTTACACACGGGACAGGGAGAATATGGCTACACCTTC	CASSLHTGQGEYGYTF
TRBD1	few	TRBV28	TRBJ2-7	TGTGCCAGCAGGACAGGGGCGGCCCACGAGCAGTACTTC	CASRTGAAHEQYF
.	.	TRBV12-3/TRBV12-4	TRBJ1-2	TGTGCCAGCAGTTTATCGACACGCCATGGCTACACCTTC	CASSLSTRHGYTF
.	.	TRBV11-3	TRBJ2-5	TGTGCCAGCAGGACCGGGAGCCAAGAGACCCAGTACTTC	CASRTGSQETQYF
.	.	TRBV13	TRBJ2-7	TGTGCCAGCACCTCACGACAGGACCACTACGAGCAGTACTTC	CASTSRQDHYEQYF
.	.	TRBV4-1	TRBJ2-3	TGCGCCAGCAGCCAAGAACCAGGTACAGATACGCAGTATTTT	CASSQEPGTDTQYF
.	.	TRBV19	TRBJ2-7	TGTGCCAGTAGTTTTTCTATTCACAGGGCGTACGAGCAGTACTTC	CASSFSIHRAYEQYF
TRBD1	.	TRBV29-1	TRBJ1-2	TGCAGCGTTGAACGACAGGGAACCTACTATGGCTACACCTTC	CSVERQGTYYGYTF
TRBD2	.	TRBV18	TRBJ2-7	TGTGCCAGCTCAACCGGGACTAGCGGAACCTACGAGCAGTACTTC	CASSTGTSGTYEQYF
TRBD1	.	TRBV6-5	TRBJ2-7	TGTGCCAGCAAGGGGACAGGGCCCTACGAGCAGTACTTC	CASKGTGPYEQYF
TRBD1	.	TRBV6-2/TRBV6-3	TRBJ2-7	TGTGCCAGCAGTTTCACCGGGACAGGGCACTACGAGCAGTACTTC	CASSFTGTGHYEQYF
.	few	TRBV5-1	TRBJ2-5	TGCGCCAGCAGCTTGGCCACAGGGCTGGGAGAGACCCAGTACTTC	CASSLATGLGETQYF
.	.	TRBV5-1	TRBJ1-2	TGCGCCAGCAGCAGCCCGCCCGACAGCCCTAACTATGGCTACACCTTC	CASSSPPDSPNYGYTF
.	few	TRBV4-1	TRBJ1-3	TGCGCCAGCAGCCAAGGGGACACTGGTACAGGCTCTGGAAACACCATATATTTT	CASSQGDTGTGSGNTIYF
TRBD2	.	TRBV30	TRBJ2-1	TGTGCCTGGAGGCGGCTACTAGCGGGAGGGCCAAGCTCCTACAATGAGCAGTTCTTC	CAWRRLLAGGPSSYNEQFF
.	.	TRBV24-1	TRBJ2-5	TGTGCCACCAGTGATTTGCGGGGGGCCCAAGAGACCCAGTACTTC	CATSDLRGAQETQYF
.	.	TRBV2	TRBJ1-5	TGTGCCAGCGCTAGTGCGAATAGCAATCAGCCCCAGCATTTT	CASASANSNQPQHF
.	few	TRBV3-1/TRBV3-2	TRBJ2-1	TGTGCCAGCAGCCAAACAGACAATGAGCAGTTCTTC	CASSQTDNEQFF